The 5 T cell receptor beta chains reported below all come from one sample, sequenced in a study of shared clonotypes between healthy human individuals. Repertoires were generated with immunoSEQ multiplex PCR, while TCRdb's copy carries only in-frame clones and drops some. Here the sample spans about 530,000 clones, about 96% being singletons. Sequencing was performed on naive CD4+ T cells sorted from blood. Subset meaning: CD45RA+ positively selected. The receptors derive from a woman aged 25-40 years in good health.

With regard to this clone: Other nucleotide sequences in the sample specify the same CDR3. The chain employs TRBV18 and TRBJ2-3; D ambiguous. The V and J ends lost 0 bases and 2 bases respectively, with 3 bases between them. Germline V gives CDR1 KGHSH, CDR2 LQKENI. The CDR3 sequence is 13 residues long. In DNA form, the CDR3 reads TGTGCCAGCTCACCACCCTCCACAGATACGCAGTATTTT. Protein: CASSPPSTDTQYF.

The rearrangement joins TRBV5-1 to TRBJ2-2; TRBD1 matches 7 bases. There are 16 residues in the CDR3. Germline V lookup: CDR1 SGHRS, CDR2 YFSETQ. J was trimmed by 0 bases and V by 2 bases; bases with no gene match: 4. The CDR3 DNA reads as TGCGCCAGCAGCTTATCCGGGACAGCGAACACCGGGGAGCTGTTTTTT. It encodes CASSLSGTANTGELFF.

The chain is built from TRBV28 and TRBJ1-6; D is ambiguous. The germline V gene has CDR1 MDHEN and CDR2 SYDVKM. The CDR3 loop spans 13 amino acids. The V end lost 6 bases, the J end lost 10 bases, and 13 bases lay between the germline ends. The CDR3 spells CASRTRRWSPLHF. The CDR3 coding sequence is TGTGCCAGCAGGACGCGGCGTTGGTCACCCCTCCACTTT.

The J gene is TRBJ2-1, the V gene TRBV27, with 9 bases lining up with TRBD2. CDR3 size: 17 residues. Looked up from germline, CDR1 is MNHEY and CDR2 is SMNVEV (reference sequence). V shed 1 base, J shed 8 bases, and the junction held 12 bases outside the gene matches. The CDR3 DNA reads TGTGCCAGCAGTTTATTTAGCGGGAGACTGGGCAGCGATGAGCAGTTCTTC. It is translated as CASSLFSGRLGSDEQFF.

The V and J genes are TRBV5-8 and TRBJ1-5; tentative D call: TRBD1 (6 bases). The CDR3 is made up of 13 amino acids. Trimming took 4 bases from V and 5 from J, leaving 10 bases between them. CDR1 SGHTS and CDR2 YDEGEE come from the germline V gene. The DNA of the CDR3 is TGTGCCAGCAGCCGAAGGGGGGATCAGCCCCAGCATTTT. Translated: CASSRRGDQPQHF. The full variable domain, rest sourced from reference TRBV5-8 and TRBJ1-5, is EAGVTQSPTHLIKTRGQQATLRCSPISGHTSVYWYQQALGLGLQFLLWYDEGEERNRGNFPPRFSGRQFPNYSSELNVNALELEDSALYLCASSRRGDQPQHFGDGTRLSIL.